These 30 T cell receptor beta chains originate from one sample sequenced in a study of technical replicates of blood from a handful of donors. Profiled with immunoSEQ multiplex PCR; TCRdb holds only in-frame clones, not every one. The table records roughly 93,000 clones, approximately 96% of them present only once. Sequencing was carried out using T cells isolated from PBMCs. These receptors originate from a human donor in good health.

This rearrangement joins TRBV4-1 to TRBJ1-5, with 8 nucleotides matching TRBD1. After removal of 1 base from V and 7 bases from J, the junction contained 9 bases not matched to a gene. Per the germline V gene, CDR1 is MGHRA and CDR2 is YSYEKL. The CDR3 contains 16 residues. For the CDR3, the DNA is TGCGCCAGCAGCCAAGTGGGGGCAGGGGGCGGACAGCCCCAGCATTTT. Residues: CASSQVGAGGGQPQHF.

The gene calls are TRBV7-9 and TRBJ1-2; 9 positions agree with TRBD1. The CDR3 sequence is 14 residues long. Unmatched junction bases numbered 5, after V lost 5 bases and J lost 4 bases. Germline CDR1 is SEHNR and CDR2 is FQNEAQ (reference sequence). The CDR3 protein is CASSGGDRVYGYTF. CDR3 nucleotide sequence: TGTGCCAGCAGCGGGGGGGACAGGGTCTATGGCTACACCTTC. The full variable domain, its missing parts supplied by reference TRBV7-9 and TRBJ1-2, is DTGVSQNPRHKITKRGQNVTFRCDPISEHNRLYWYRQTLGQGPEFLTYFQNEAQLEKSRLLSDRFSAERPKGSFSTLEIQRTEQGDSAMYLCASSGGDRVYGYTFGSGTRLTVV.

This chain uses TRBV5-6 with TRBJ2-7; possibly TRBD2 for D (5 bases). This CDR3 is 16 amino acids long. The V end lost 5 bases, the J end lost 5 bases, and 23 bases lay between the germline ends. In germline, CDR1 is SGHDT, CDR2 YYEEEE. The CDR3 is CASSLLVPGVSHEQYF. The CDR3 nucleotides are TGTGCCAGCAGTCTTCTAGTCCCCGGGGTCAGCCACGAGCAGTACTTC.

This clone was counted once. V and J are TRBV18 and TRBJ1-5, with TRBD1 as a possible D gene (5 bases). V was pared by 2 bases and J by 6 bases, with 17 bases between. The CDR3 has 16 amino acids. Germline CDR1 is KGHSH and CDR2 is LQKENI. This CDR3 is CASSPKSSGSGQPQHF. In DNA, the CDR3 is TGTGCCAGCTCACCAAAATCCTCAGGGTCGGGTCAGCCCCAGCATTTT.

The genes are TRBV15 and TRBJ2-7, with a tentative D call TRBD1 (5 bases). This CDR3 contains 15 residues. In germline, CDR1 is LNHNV, CDR2 YYDKDF (reference sequence). V lost 0 bases and J 1 base, leaving 10 bases between the germline ends. In DNA, the CDR3 is TGTGCCACCAGCAGAGAGAAGGGGTTATCCTACGAGCAGTACTTC. Its translation: CATSREKGLSYEQYF.

The chain joins TRBV11-2 to TRBJ1-1; D gene uncertain. Germline assignment: CDR1 SGHAT and CDR2 FQNNGV. The CDR3 runs 14 residues. With 5 bases removed from V and 5 bases from J, the gap between germline ends came to 15 bases. The CDR3 sequence is CASSPPWGGTEAFF. CDR3 nucleotides: TGTGCCAGCAGCCCACCGTGGGGAGGAACTGAAGCTTTCTTT.

The chain carries TRBV6-5 and TRBJ1-1; 10 bases agree with TRBD1. Germline assignment: CDR1 MNHEY and CDR2 SVGAGI. V dropped 0 bases and J dropped 5; count of bases not matched to a gene: 6. This CDR3 is built from 16 residues. This chain's CDR3 is CASSYSPTGGNTEAFF. In DNA form, the CDR3 reads TGTGCCAGCAGTTACTCTCCGACAGGGGGCAATACTGAAGCTTTCTTT.

The J gene is TRBJ2-7, the V gene TRBV5-3, with 8 bases that match TRBD2. TRBV5-3 is known as an ORF, though its function is uncertain. The CDR3 runs to 15 residues. V shed 5 bases and J 4 bases; nucleotides not matched to a gene: 11. The CDR3 DNA reads TGTGCCAGAAGAGATGTGAGCGGGAGACTGTACGAGCAGTACTTC. Protein product: CARRDVSGRLYEQYF.

V usage is TRBV11-2 and J usage is TRBJ2-6; 7 bases are a match to TRBD1. The CDR3 spans 15 residues. J lost 2 bases, V lost 6 bases, and 4 bases had no gene match. CDR1 SGHAT and CDR2 FQNNGV come from the germline V gene. The CDR3 region is CASRHRGAGANVLTF. The CDR3 bases are TGTGCCAGCAGACACAGGGGAGCTGGGGCCAACGTCCTGACTTTC.

This CDR3 is CASSLAVERGNTIYF. As DNA, the CDR3 is TGTGCCAGCAGCTTAGCCGTCGAGCGAGGAAACACCATATATTTT. The chain has TRBV11-2 and TRBJ1-3; D remains unclear. Trimming removed 1 base from V and 4 bases from J, with 11 bases in between. The CDR3 length is 15 residues. The germline V gene has CDR1 SGHAT and CDR2 FQNNGV. The variable domain in full, with the rest retrieved from reference TRBV11-2 and TRBJ1-3, is EAGVAQSPRYKIIEKRQSVAFWCNPISGHATLYWYQQILGQGPKLLIQFQNNGVVDDSQLPKDRFSAERLKGVDSTLKIQPAKLEDSAVYLCASSLAVERGNTIYFGEGSWLTVV.

The CDR3 DNA reads as TGTGCCAGCCGCCCCGGGGGGCAGCCTAATGAAAAACTGTTTTTT. Its protein is CASRPGGQPNEKLFF. The gene calls are TRBV6-1 and TRBJ1-4; weak D call: TRBD1 (6 bases). V lost 8 bases, J lost 3 bases, and 16 bases lay in between. Germline CDR1 is MNHNS and CDR2 is SASEGT. This CDR3 is built from 15 residues.

V and J are TRBV18 and TRBJ2-2; the D gene is possibly TRBD1 (5 bases). V was trimmed by 1 base and J by 6 bases, leaving 9 bases between them. Germline assignment: CDR1 KGHSH and CDR2 LQKENI. The CDR3 contains 14 residues. In nucleotides, the CDR3 is TGTGCCAGCTCACCACAGACAGATCCCGGGGAGCTGTTTTTT. Translated: CASSPQTDPGELFF.

This CDR3 reads CASSLSSRAEQYF. The CDR3 DNA reads TGTGCCAGCAGCTTAAGTTCCAGGGCCGAGCAGTACTTC. The rearrangement joins TRBV7-9 to TRBJ2-7; a possible D gene is TRBD1 (5 bases). Germline V gene sequence: CDR1 SEHNR, CDR2 FQNEAQ (reference sequence). Between the trimmed V and J ends, which lost 2 bases and 6 bases, there was a span of 11 bases. The CDR3 is 13 amino acids. Full variable domain (rest looked up from reference TRBV7-9 and TRBJ2-7): DTGVSQNPRHKITKRGQNVTFRCDPISEHNRLYWYRQTLGQGPEFLTYFQNEAQLEKSRLLSDRFSAERPKGSFSTLEIQRTEQGDSAMYLCASSLSSRAEQYFGPGTRLTVT.

The chain links TRBV7-8 to TRBJ1-1; TRBD1 matches at 11 bases. J gave up 3 bases and V 4 bases, and 7 bases lay outside the gene matches. Germline V CDR1 and CDR2: SGHVS, FQNEAQ. The CDR3 covers 16 residues. The DNA of the CDR3 is TGTGCCAGCAGCTCCGAAGGGGACAGGGGGGACACTGAAGCTTTCTTT. This gives the protein CASSSEGDRGDTEAFF.

V and J are TRBV10-3 and TRBJ2-7, with D tentatively TRBD1 (6 bases). Per germline, CDR1 ENHRY and CDR2 SYGVKD. The V end was cut by 8 bases, the J end by 4 bases, with 12 bases between. CDR3 size: 12 residues. Here the CDR3 reads CAISEGEYEQYF. CDR3 nucleotide sequence: TGTGCCATCTCCGAGGGGGAATACGAGCAGTACTTC.

The chain uses TRBV28 and TRBJ2-1; maybe TRBD1 (6 bases). Germline V CDR1 and CDR2: MDHEN, SYDVKM. Trimming pared 8 bases from V and 5 bases from J, leaving 19 bases between. There are 15 residues in the CDR3. CDR3 coding DNA: TGTGCCAGCCTAGCAGGGACAAGATCAAACAATGAGCAGTTCTTC. It codes for CASLAGTRSNNEQFF.

This chain uses TRBV28 with TRBJ2-7; a possible D gene is TRBD1 (6 bases). This CDR3 region has 12 residues. V was clipped by 4 bases and J by 4 bases, with 8 bases between them. Germline V CDR1 and CDR2: MDHEN, SYDVKM. The CDR3 DNA is TGTGCCAGCAGTTCAGGGGATTACGAGCAGTACTTC. Its translation is CASSSGDYEQYF.

A few counts support this clone. The chain has TRBV19 and TRBJ1-1; 7 bases fit TRBD1. Trimming took 4 bases from V and 4 from J; bases not matched to a gene: 15. This CDR3 is built from 17 residues. Germline V gene lookup returns CDR1 LNHDA and CDR2 SQIVND (reference sequence). The CDR3 is CASSSEARDSASTEAFF. In nucleotides, the CDR3 is TGTGCCAGTAGTAGCGAAGCTAGGGACAGCGCTTCCACTGAAGCTTTCTTT.

The V call is TRBV28, the J call TRBJ2-1; weak D call: TRBD1 (5 bases). V lost 1 base, J lost 1 base, and 11 bases lay in between. Germline V CDR1 and CDR2: MDHEN, SYDVKM. This CDR3 is 16 amino acids long. This chain's CDR3 is CASSLSSGKSYNEQFF. The CDR3 nucleotides are TGTGCCAGCAGTTTATCCTCAGGGAAGTCCTACAATGAGCAGTTCTTC.

The V and J genes are TRBV9 and TRBJ2-7, with 9 bases that match TRBD1. The CDR3 runs 15 residues. V lost 3 bases, J lost 7 bases, and 11 bases stayed unmatched. The germline CDR1 and CDR2 sequences are SGDLS and YYNGEE. The CDR3 coding sequence is TGTGCCAGCAGCGCCCAGGACAGGGGTCTAGGAGAGCAGTACTTC. It encodes CASSAQDRGLGEQYF.

This chain joins TRBV10-3 and TRBJ2-3, with 11 nucleotides matching TRBD2. The CDR3 covers 16 residues. Germline trimming cut 8 bases from V and 3 bases from J; bases unmatched to any gene: 10. Germline CDR1 and CDR2: ENHRY and SYGVKD. The DNA for the CDR3 is TGTGCCATCCGACGGCAGGGACTAGCGGATACAGATACGCAGTATTTT. It translates to CAIRRQGLADTDTQYF.

V usage is TRBV5-4 and J usage is TRBJ2-3, with TRBD2 matching 10 bases. The trim removed 5 bases at V and 0 bases at J, leaving 15 bases unmatched. Germline CDR1 is SGHNT and CDR2 is YYREEE (reference sequence). The CDR3 consists of 19 residues. Here the CDR3 reads CASSLGTLGLAISTDTQYF. DNA for the CDR3: TGTGCCAGCAGTCTTGGCACCCTGGGACTAGCGATTAGCACAGATACGCAGTATTTT.

V and J are TRBV19 and TRBJ1-5; 7 bases are a match to TRBD1. CDR1 and CDR2 (germline): LNHDA, SQIVND (reference sequence). V lost 9 bases to trimming and J lost 6 bases; unmatched junction nucleotides: 11. There are 14 residues in the CDR3. The CDR3 is CASTHRQGSQPQHF. The CDR3 region has the DNA TGTGCCAGCACCCATCGACAGGGTAGTCAGCCCCAGCATTTT.

The chain carries TRBV28 and TRBJ2-5, with a tentative D call TRBD2 (6 bases). Trimming removed 7 bases from V and 5 bases from J, with 17 bases in between. There are 14 residues in the CDR3. Germline CDR1 is MDHEN and CDR2 is SYDVKM. CDR3 residues: CASTGGPGIETQYF. The CDR3 DNA reads as TGTGCCAGCACCGGGGGTCCCGGAATTGAGACCCAGTACTTC.

The V gene is TRBV6-5, the J gene TRBJ1-3; D possibly corresponds to TRBD1 (6 bases). Trimming shortened V by 6 bases and J by 0 bases, and 12 bases separated the two germline ends. The CDR3 is 15 amino acids. The germline gives CDR1 MNHEY, CDR2 SVGAGI. CDR3 residues: CASRIGQHSGNTIYF. As DNA, the CDR3 is TGTGCCAGCAGAATCGGACAGCACTCTGGAAACACCATATATTTT.

The chain has TRBV5-1 and TRBJ2-5; tentatively, D is TRBD1 (5 bases). The V end was cut by 6 bases, the J end by 3 bases, with 15 bases between. The CDR3 length is 14 residues. Germline CDR1 is SGHRS and CDR2 is YFSETQ. CDR3 sequence (DNA): TGCGCCAGCACCGACAATAAAGGGGAAGAGACCCAGTACTTC. This codes for CASTDNKGEETQYF.

The V and J genes are TRBV28 and TRBJ2-1, with 10 nucleotides matching TRBD1. The V and J ends lost 2 bases and 0 bases, in that order; junction bases with no gene match: 13. The CDR3 is 20 residues long. The germline gives CDR1 MDHEN, CDR2 SYDVKM. The CDR3 DNA sequence: TGTGCCAGCAGTTTAGGCCCGGGACAGGGGTTTGAGGGCTCCTACAATGAGCAGTTCTTC. This translates into CASSLGPGQGFEGSYNEQFF.

The V and J genes are TRBV4-2 and TRBJ1-1, with a possible D match to TRBD1 (5 bases). CDR3 size: 16 residues. Per germline, CDR1 LGHNA and CDR2 YNFKEQ. Trimming stripped 0 bases from V and 0 bases from J, with 11 bases between. CDR3 residues: CASSQEGGTLNTEAFF. CDR3 sequence (DNA): TGTGCCAGCAGCCAAGAGGGGGGGACCTTGAACACTGAAGCTTTCTTT.

The chain employs TRBV12-5 and TRBJ2-5; the D gene is possibly TRBD1 (6 bases). The V end lost 5 bases, the J end lost 2 bases, and 12 bases lay between the germline ends. CDR3 size: 14 residues. From germline, CDR1 is LGHNT and CDR2 FRNRAP. The CDR3: CASGQTGSQETQYF. The DNA for the CDR3 is TGTGCTAGTGGTCAGACAGGATCACAAGAGACCCAGTACTTC.

The V call is TRBV19, the J call TRBJ2-5; 12 bases are shared with TRBD2. The V gene end was trimmed by 4 bases and the J gene end by 1 base; junction bases not matched to a gene: 7. The CDR3 length is 17 residues. Germline CDR1 is LNHDA and CDR2 is SQIVND (reference sequence). The CDR3 DNA follows: TGTGCCAGTAGTACCTCTAGCGGGGGGGCGACCCAAGAGACCCAGTACTTC. Protein sequence: CASSTSSGGATQETQYF.